This T cell receptor beta chain was captured by sequencing in a study of HIV-infected children after antiretroviral therapy interruption. Unique molecular identifiers were included in an RNA-based 3' RACE TCR library. A single record per CDR3 protein comes from TCRdb applying MiXCR to the 3' RACE reads. The profile shows 70,000 to 90,000 distinct CDR3 sequences, less than 7% of them singletons. The treatment: PENTA 11 planned treatment interruption arm or continuous ART arm. The starting material was CD45RA+ CD4+ T cells from PBMCs, pooled from several time points, obtained from a donor given antiretroviral therapy, either interrupted or continuous. Subset specified: naive CD4+ CD45RA+ CD45RO- T cells. The clonotype was recovered from a pool of human donors with HIV.

The CDR3 here is CSVRREGAFF. CDR3 DNA: TGCAGCGTTCGGAGGGAGGGAGCTTTCTTT. This chain joins TRBV29-1 and TRBJ1-1; no clear D. CDR1 and CDR2 (germline): SQVTM, ANQGSEA. Trimming stripped 5 bases from V and 10 bases from J, with 11 bases between. The CDR3 spans 10 residues.